The sample holds many counts of the clone carrying this T cell receptor beta chain. The antigen is not known. The record originates from a study of T cells after yellow fever vaccination. In the study overall: Those fractions that held only low numbers of cells were prepared using the SMART-Seq v4 Ultra Low Input RNA kit. Study-wide results and caveats: The booster response re-showed most primary clones: approximately 95% CD4, around 90% CD8. Only a minor proportion of clonotypes was detected across both CD4 and CD8 compartments.

The length of the CDR3 is 14 residues. With V trimmed by 6 bases and J by 5 bases, 9 bases remained unmatched. Germline V gives CDR1 SGHTA, CDR2 FQGNSA. 5'RACE template switching produced TCR cDNA carrying a universal primer site and UMIs. TCRdb analysed the 5' RACE reads with MiXCR anew, one entry per CDR3 protein. This table holds 300,000 or so distinct CDR3 sequences, 3.5% to 4.5% found once. The TCR originated in a man between 18 and 29 years old who received the YFV17D yellow fever vaccine. The rearrangement joins TRBV7-2 to TRBJ2-5; TRBD2 matches at 7 bases. The sequenced sample was PBMCs, obtained 5 days after the yellow fever booster vaccination. The CDR3 region has the DNA TGTGCCAGCAGGAGGAGTCGGGGAGGGGAGACCCAGTACTTC. Translated: CASRRSRGGETQYF.